The 25 T cell receptor beta chains reported below all come from one sample, sequenced in a study of blood T cell repertoires in COVID-19. Profiling relied on immunoSEQ multiplex PCR, and the TCRdb table lists in-frame clones only, not all of them. The repertoire holds fewer than 150,000 clones, 90% seen once, with 4.6% in the top ten. Sequences were obtained from peripheral blood. The receptors stem from a woman aged 45-59 years with acute or convalescent COVID-19.

This chain links TRBV7-2 with TRBJ1-2; D perhaps matches TRBD1 (6 bases). The CDR3 consists of 14 residues. The germline gives CDR1 SGHTA, CDR2 FQGNSA. V was cut by 10 bases and J by 4 bases, with 19 bases left in between. CDR3 amino acids: CATNPGQGSYGYTF. The CDR3, as DNA: TGTGCCACCAACCCCGGGCAGGGGTCCTATGGCTACACCTTC.

The chain combines TRBV6-1 with TRBJ1-2; tentative D call: TRBD1 (5 bases). Trimming took 0 bases from V and 4 from J, leaving 12 bases between them. The length of the CDR3 is 15 residues. The germline CDR1 and CDR2 sequences are MNHNS and SASEGT. The CDR3 sequence is CASSEARTSTYGYTF. CDR3 sequence (DNA): TGTGCCAGCAGTGAAGCGCGGACATCTACCTATGGCTACACCTTC.

The chain joins TRBV4-3 to TRBJ2-2, with 9 bases that match TRBD2. The CDR3 has 15 amino acids. CDR1 and CDR2 from the germline V gene are LGHNA and YSLEER. V lost 4 bases and J lost 3; bases outside the gene matches: 3. The DNA of the CDR3 is TGCGCCAGCAGCCCACTAGCGGGTGACACCGGGGAGCTGTTTTTT. It translates to CASSPLAGDTGELFF.

This chain joins TRBV2 and TRBJ1-3; D gene unclear. CDR3 size: 15 residues. V lost 6 bases and J lost 1, with 13 bases in between. Looked up from germline, CDR1 is SNHLY and CDR2 is FYNNEI. CDR3 bases: TGTGCCAGCAGCCCCCAGACATTGTCTGGAAACACCATATATTTT. Protein product: CASSPQTLSGNTIYF.

This chain uses TRBV6-1 with TRBJ2-7, with TRBD1 matching 7 bases. J was trimmed by 2 bases and V by 3 bases; bases with no gene match: 4. This CDR3 is 14 amino acids long. CDR1 and CDR2 from the germline V gene are MNHNS and SASEGT. CDR3 nucleotide sequence: TGTGCCAGCAGTGATGGACAGGCAACCTACGAGCAGTACTTC. It encodes CASSDGQATYEQYF.

The V and J genes are TRBV7-2 and TRBJ1-5; D is uncertain. The ends were cut back, 6 bases at V and 2 bases at J, with 11 bases in the middle. Germline loops: CDR1 SGHTA, CDR2 FQGNSA. This CDR3 comprises 14 residues. CDR3 sequence: CASRLSSGNQPQHF. The CDR3 DNA reads as TGTGCCAGCAGACTATCTAGCGGCAATCAGCCCCAGCATTTT. The variable domain in full, with the rest retrieved from reference TRBV7-2 and TRBJ1-5, is GAGVSQSPSNKVTEKGKDVELRCDPISGHTALYWYRQSLGQGLEFLIYFQGNSAPDKSGLPSDRFSAERTGGSVSTLTIQRTQQEDSAVYLCASRLSSGNQPQHFGDGTRLSIL.

The CDR3 is CASSLSYTEAFF. Here the CDR3 DNA reads TGTGCCAGCAGTTTATCCTACACTGAAGCTTTCTTT. V usage is TRBV12-3 or TRBV12-4 and J usage is TRBJ1-1, with D unclear. With 2 bases removed from V and 3 bases from J, the gap between germline ends came to 4 bases. The CDR3 is 12 amino acids.

This chain uses TRBV6-1 with TRBJ2-7; D gene unclear. The CDR3 loop spans 12 amino acids. Germline CDR1 and CDR2: MNHNS and SASEGT. Trimming stripped 2 bases from V and 5 bases from J, with 7 bases between. CDR3 nucleotide sequence: TGTGCCAGCAGTGAACCCTCGGACGAGCAGTACTTC. Protein: CASSEPSDEQYF.

This chain links TRBV11-1 with TRBJ2-7; TRBD1 aligns across 9 bases. V trimming: 1 base; J trimming: 3 bases; junction bases outside the gene matches: 7. CDR3 length: 16 residues. The germline CDR1 and CDR2 sequences are SGHAT and FQDESV (reference sequence). In DNA, the CDR3 is TGTGCCAGCAGCTTAGAAGTCACAGGGGGCATCTACGAGCAGTACTTC. It is translated as CASSLEVTGGIYEQYF. Full variable domain (outside the CDR3, taken from reference TRBV11-1 and TRBJ2-7): EAEVAQSPRYKITEKSQAVAFWCDPISGHATLYWYRQILGQGPELLVQFQDESVVDDSQLPKDRFSAERLKGVDSTLKIQPAELGDSAMYLCASSLEVTGGIYEQYFGPGTRLTVT.

This chain connects TRBV28 to TRBJ1-2; D is uncertain. The CDR3 is 14 amino acids. Germline-derived CDR1 and CDR2 are MDHEN and SYDVKM. V lost 5 bases and J lost 8, with 18 bases in between. Here the CDR3 reads CASSPPREYQGYTF. For the CDR3, the DNA is TGTGCCAGCAGTCCTCCGCGGGAATATCAGGGCTACACCTTC.

The chain joins TRBV11-2 to TRBJ2-7, with D maybe TRBD2 (5 bases). This CDR3 spans 14 amino acids. The V end was cut by 5 bases, the J end by 2 bases, with 13 bases between. Germline assignment: CDR1 SGHAT and CDR2 FQNNGV. In DNA, the CDR3 is TGTGCCAGCAGCGTCGGACTGGGGACCTACGAGCAGTACTTC. It encodes CASSVGLGTYEQYF.

This chain links TRBV9 with TRBJ1-3; unclear D gene. The CDR3 is made up of 16 amino acids. V was pared by 3 bases and J by 4 bases, with 17 bases between. Germline CDR1 SGDLS, CDR2 YYNGEE. The CDR3: CASSAEIRGSGNTIYF. The CDR3 DNA sequence: TGTGCCAGCAGCGCCGAAATTCGAGGCTCCGGAAACACCATATATTTT.

The genes are TRBV9 and TRBJ2-2, with D tentatively TRBD2 (5 bases). Germline CDR1 reads SGDLS; CDR2 reads YYNGEE. Trimming pared 3 bases from V and 1 base from J, leaving 7 bases between. This CDR3 comprises 14 residues. CDR3 amino acids: CASSEAGNTGELFF. CDR3 bases: TGTGCCAGCAGCGAGGCGGGGAACACCGGGGAGCTGTTTTTT.

This sequence joins TRBV5-1 and TRBJ2-5, with TRBD2 identical over 9 bases. CDR1 is SGHRS and CDR2 is YFSETQ in the germline V gene. V dropped 8 bases and J dropped 2; count of bases not matched to a gene: 10. The CDR3 loop spans 15 amino acids. The CDR3 bases are TGCGCCAGTTCTTTAGCGGGGGAGCTTCAAGAGACCCAGTACTTC. This codes for CASSLAGELQETQYF.

The CDR3 DNA is TGTGCCAGCAGTTACTCAGACAGGGACACTGAAGCTTTCTTT. This encodes CASSYSDRDTEAFF. This chain joins TRBV6-5 and TRBJ1-1, with 7 bases that match TRBD1. Trimming at V came to 0 bases and at J to 3 bases, leaving 1 base not matched to a gene. The CDR3 runs 14 residues. Germline V gene data show CDR1 as MNHEY and CDR2 as SVGAGI.

This clone has just one count. This chain joins TRBV7-8 and TRBJ1-1; weak D call: TRBD1 (6 bases). Germline CDR1 reads SGHVS; CDR2 reads FQNEAQ. Trimming removed 5 bases from V and 3 bases from J, with 19 bases in between. The CDR3 totals 16 residues. The CDR3 here is CASSLYLGGGDTEAFF. The CDR3 DNA reads TGTGCCAGCAGCCTATACCTCGGGGGGGGCGACACTGAAGCTTTCTTT. Full variable domain (missing parts from reference TRBV7-8 and TRBJ1-1): GAGVSQSPRYKVAKRGQDVALRCDPISGHVSLFWYQQALGQGPEFLTYFQNEAQLDKSGLPSDRFFAERPEGSVSTLKIQRTQQEDSAVYLCASSLYLGGGDTEAFFGQGTRLTVV.

The V and J genes are TRBV7-3 and TRBJ2-1, with D possibly TRBD2 on 7 matching bases. Germline V gene lookup returns CDR1 SGHTA and CDR2 FQGTGA. With 3 bases removed from V and 0 bases from J, the gap between germline ends came to 9 bases. The CDR3 extends over 15 amino acids. The CDR3 spells CASSFAGASYNEQFF. DNA of the CDR3: TGTGCCAGCAGCTTTGCGGGGGCCTCCTACAATGAGCAGTTCTTC. The full variable domain, completed using reference TRBV7-3 and TRBJ2-1, is GAGVSQTPSNKVTEKGKYVELRCDPISGHTALYWYRQSLGQGPEFLIYFQGTGAADDSGLPNDRFFAVRPEGSVSTLKIQRTERGDSAVYLCASSFAGASYNEQFFGPGTRLTVL.

This clone was found once. The chain couples TRBV6-5 to TRBJ1-1; perhaps TRBD1 as D (5 bases). The CDR3 loop spans 13 amino acids. From germline, CDR1 is MNHEY and CDR2 SVGAGI. Trimming cost V 6 bases and J 9 bases, with 17 bases left between them. CDR3 bases: TGTGCCAGCAGCACCTGGGGGGGGTTGCAAGCTTTCTTT. Translated, it gives CASSTWGGLQAFF.

This clone was observed once. The chain couples TRBV30 to TRBJ1-6; tentative D call: TRBD1 (6 bases). This CDR3 is 15 amino acids long. V was shortened by 8 bases and J by 10 bases, with 24 bases between the two germline ends. Germline V gene sequence: CDR1 GTSNPN, CDR2 SVGIG (reference sequence). The CDR3 region has the DNA TGTGCCGCTGTCCGGGACACATTGGGGAGATCACCCCTCCACTTT. It translates to CAAVRDTLGRSPLHF.

The chain recombines TRBV7-2 with TRBJ2-5; the match to TRBD1 covers 9 bases. Germline loops: CDR1 SGHTA, CDR2 FQGNSA. This CDR3 region has 14 residues. V was clipped by 4 bases and J by 3 bases; unmatched bases: 3. CDR3 region: CASSSGTGKETQYF. In DNA, the CDR3 is TGTGCCAGCAGCTCCGGGACAGGGAAAGAGACCCAGTACTTC. Looking up the rest from reference TRBV7-2 and TRBJ2-5 gives the full variable domain: GAGVSQSPSNKVTEKGKDVELRCDPISGHTALYWYRQSLGQGLEFLIYFQGNSAPDKSGLPSDRFSAERTGGSVSTLTIQRTQQEDSAVYLCASSSGTGKETQYFGPGTRLLVL.

The V gene is TRBV2, the J gene TRBJ1-1; 7 bases align to TRBD1. This CDR3 comprises 13 residues. With V trimmed by 7 bases and J by 7 bases, 9 bases remained unmatched. Germline V gene data show CDR1 as SNHLY and CDR2 as FYNNEI. CDR3 coding DNA: TGTGCCAGCACCTTAGCCAGGACAGGTGAAGCTTTCTTT. Amino acid sequence: CASTLARTGEAFF.

The chain combines TRBV19 with TRBJ1-1; D is perhaps TRBD1 (5 bases). The germline gives CDR1 LNHDA, CDR2 SQIVND (reference sequence). The V end lost 1 base, the J end lost 2 bases, and 8 bases lay between the germline ends. The CDR3 has 14 residues. The CDR3 sequence is CASSIGQRNTEAFF. CDR3 nucleotides: TGTGCCAGTAGTATAGGACAGAGAAACACTGAAGCTTTCTTT.

The rearrangement links TRBV7-2 to TRBJ2-6, with TRBD1 as a possible D gene (6 bases). The CDR3 spans 15 residues. Trimming pared 5 bases from V and 2 bases from J, leaving 10 bases between. Germline-derived CDR1 and CDR2 are SGHTA and FQGNSA. The CDR3: CASSPRTAGANVLTF. The CDR3 nucleotides read TGTGCCAGCAGCCCTAGGACAGCTGGGGCCAACGTCCTGACTTTC.

This clone was observed a single time. The V gene is TRBV6-5, the J gene TRBJ1-2, with 12 nucleotides matching TRBD1. The CDR3 has 12 residues. V gave up 6 bases and J gave up 10 bases; unmatched junction bases: 3. CDR1 is MNHEY, CDR2 SVGAGI, per germline. DNA for the CDR3: TGTGCCAGCAGGCGGGACAGGGGGCACTACACCTTC. This gives the protein CASRRDRGHYTF.

A few counts support this clone. This rearrangement joins TRBV10-3 to TRBJ1-1; 10 positions match TRBD1. The CDR3 contains 12 residues. CDR1 is ENHRY and CDR2 is SYGVKD in the germline V gene. With 6 bases clipped from V and 6 bases from J, the junction kept 1 base outside the gene matches. The CDR3 DNA follows: TGTGCCATCAGAGGGACAGGGGCTGAAGCTTTCTTT. Protein sequence: CAIRGTGAEAFF.